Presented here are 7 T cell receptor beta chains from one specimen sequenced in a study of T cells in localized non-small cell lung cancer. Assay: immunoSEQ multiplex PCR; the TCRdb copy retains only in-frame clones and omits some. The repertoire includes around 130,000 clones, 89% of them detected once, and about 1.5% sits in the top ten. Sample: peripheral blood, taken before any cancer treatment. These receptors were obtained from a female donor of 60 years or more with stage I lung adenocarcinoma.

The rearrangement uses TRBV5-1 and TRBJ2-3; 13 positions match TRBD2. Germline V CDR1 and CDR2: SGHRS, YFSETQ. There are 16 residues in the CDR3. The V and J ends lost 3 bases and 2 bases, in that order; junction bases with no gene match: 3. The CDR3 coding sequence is TGCGCCAGCAGCTGGGGGACTAGCGGGACCACAGATACGCAGTATTTT. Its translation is CASSWGTSGTTDTQYF.

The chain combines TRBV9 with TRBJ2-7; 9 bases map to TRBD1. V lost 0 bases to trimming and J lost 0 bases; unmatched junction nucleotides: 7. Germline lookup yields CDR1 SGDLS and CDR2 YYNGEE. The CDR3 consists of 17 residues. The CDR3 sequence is CASSVGPGTGSSYEQYF. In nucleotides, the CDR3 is TGTGCCAGCAGCGTAGGGCCCGGGACAGGGAGCTCCTACGAGCAGTACTTC.

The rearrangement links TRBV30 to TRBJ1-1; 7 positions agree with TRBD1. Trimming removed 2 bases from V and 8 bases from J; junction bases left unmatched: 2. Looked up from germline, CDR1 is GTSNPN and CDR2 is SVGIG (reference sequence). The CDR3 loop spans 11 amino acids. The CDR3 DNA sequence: TGTGCCTGGAGTAGCAGGGGGGAAGCTTTCTTT. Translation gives CAWSSRGEAFF.

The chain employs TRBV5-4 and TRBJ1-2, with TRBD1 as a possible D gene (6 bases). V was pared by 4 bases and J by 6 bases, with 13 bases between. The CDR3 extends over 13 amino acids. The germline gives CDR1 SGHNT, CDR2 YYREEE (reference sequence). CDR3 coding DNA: TGTGCCAGCAGCCCGTGGAGGGGGGATGGCTACACCTTC. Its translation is CASSPWRGDGYTF.

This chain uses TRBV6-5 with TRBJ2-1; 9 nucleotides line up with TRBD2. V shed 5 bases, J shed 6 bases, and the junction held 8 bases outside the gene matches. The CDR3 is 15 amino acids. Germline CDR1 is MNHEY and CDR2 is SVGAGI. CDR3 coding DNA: TGTGCCAGCAGTCGTAGCGGGAGATCCGCCAATGAGCAGTTCTTC. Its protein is CASSRSGRSANEQFF.

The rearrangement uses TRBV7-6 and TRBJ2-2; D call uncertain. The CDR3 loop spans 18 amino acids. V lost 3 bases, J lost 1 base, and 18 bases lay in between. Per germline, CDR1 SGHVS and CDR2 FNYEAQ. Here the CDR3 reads CASSFGMKDPLNTGELFF. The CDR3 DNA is TGTGCCAGCAGCTTTGGGATGAAGGATCCCCTGAACACCGGGGAGCTGTTTTTT.

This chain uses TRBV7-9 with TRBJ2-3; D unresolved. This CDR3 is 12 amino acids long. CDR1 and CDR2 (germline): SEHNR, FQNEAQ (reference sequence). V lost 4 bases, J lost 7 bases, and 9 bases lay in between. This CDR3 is CASSSQTYTQYF. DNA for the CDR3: TGTGCCAGCAGCTCTCAGACGTATACGCAGTATTTT.